This T cell receptor (beta chain) was sequenced in a study of vaccination effects on CD4 cells after COVID-19. Antigen-specific CD4+ T cells expanded by the ViraFEST assay with viral peptide pools were then sequenced. Around day 10 of culture, CD4+ T cells were separated out. Absence of prior SARS-CoV-2 infection characterized the vaccine recipients, who showed negative nucleocapsid antibodies. V dropped 4 bases and J dropped 5 bases, with 11 bases sitting between them. The CDR3 consists of 13 residues. The germline V gene has CDR1 KGHSH and CDR2 LQKENI. Only one count was recorded for this clone. What it binds is not known. Some clones are missing from TCRdb's copy, which holds only in-frame ones; the method was immunoSEQ multiplex PCR. The sample contains fewer than 55,000 clones, 75% to 80% of which appear only once.

Sequencing was performed on CD4+ T cells from PBMCs cultured with HCoV-OC43 spike peptides, taken before COVID-19 vaccination. Described subset: HCoV-OC43 spike overlapping peptide pool stimulation. V and J are TRBV18 and TRBJ2-5, with a possible D match to TRBD2 (6 bases). The TCR sequence derives from a human donor who received a COVID-19 vaccine. CDR3 nucleotides: TGTGCCAGCTCACGGGACTCAAGGGAGACCCAGTACTTC. This encodes CASSRDSRETQYF.